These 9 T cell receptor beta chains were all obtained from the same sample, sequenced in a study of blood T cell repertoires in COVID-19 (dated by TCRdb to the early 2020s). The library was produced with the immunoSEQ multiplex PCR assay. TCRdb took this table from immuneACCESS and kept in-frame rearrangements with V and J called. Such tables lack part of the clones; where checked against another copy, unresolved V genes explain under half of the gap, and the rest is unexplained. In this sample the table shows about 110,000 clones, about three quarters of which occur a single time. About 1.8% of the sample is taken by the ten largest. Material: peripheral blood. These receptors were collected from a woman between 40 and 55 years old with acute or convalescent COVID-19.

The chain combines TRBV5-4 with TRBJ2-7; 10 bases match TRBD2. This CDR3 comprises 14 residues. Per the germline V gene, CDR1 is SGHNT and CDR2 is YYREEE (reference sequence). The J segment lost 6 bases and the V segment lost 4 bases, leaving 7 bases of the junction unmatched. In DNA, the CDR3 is TGTGCCAGCAGCAAAGCTAGCGGGGGCGGCGAGCAGTACTTC. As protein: CASSKASGGGEQYF.

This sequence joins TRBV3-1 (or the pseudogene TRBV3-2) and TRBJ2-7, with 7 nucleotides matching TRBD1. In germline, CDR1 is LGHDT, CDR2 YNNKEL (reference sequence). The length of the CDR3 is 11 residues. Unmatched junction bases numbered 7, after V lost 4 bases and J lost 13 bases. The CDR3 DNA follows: TGTGCCAGCAGCCTCGGGGACAGAAAATACTTC. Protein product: CASSLGDRKYF.

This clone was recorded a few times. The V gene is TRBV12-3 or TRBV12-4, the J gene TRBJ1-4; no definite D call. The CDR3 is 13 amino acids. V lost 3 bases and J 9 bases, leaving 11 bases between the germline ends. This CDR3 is CASSFRTSQKLFF. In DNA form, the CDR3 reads TGTGCCAGCAGTTTTCGTACATCTCAAAAACTGTTTTTT.

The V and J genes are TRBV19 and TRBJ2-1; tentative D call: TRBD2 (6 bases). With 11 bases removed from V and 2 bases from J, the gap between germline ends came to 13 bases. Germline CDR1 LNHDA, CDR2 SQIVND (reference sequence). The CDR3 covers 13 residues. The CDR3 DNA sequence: TGTGCCTGCCAGGAGGGGCCCTACAATGAGCAGTTCTTC. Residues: CACQEGPYNEQFF.

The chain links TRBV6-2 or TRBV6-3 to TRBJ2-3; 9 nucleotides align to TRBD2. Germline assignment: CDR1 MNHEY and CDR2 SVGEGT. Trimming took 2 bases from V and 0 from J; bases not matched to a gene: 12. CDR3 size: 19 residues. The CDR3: CASSYQPTSSGASTDTQYF. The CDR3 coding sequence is TGTGCCAGCAGTTACCAACCCACCTCTAGCGGGGCCAGCACAGATACGCAGTATTTT.

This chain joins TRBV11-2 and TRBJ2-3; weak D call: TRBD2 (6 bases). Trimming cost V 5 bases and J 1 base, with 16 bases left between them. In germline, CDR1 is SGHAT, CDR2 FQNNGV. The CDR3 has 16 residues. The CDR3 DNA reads TGTGCCAGCAGCGCCCTAGGGCAGCGGGGCACAGATACGCAGTATTTT. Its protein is CASSALGQRGTDTQYF. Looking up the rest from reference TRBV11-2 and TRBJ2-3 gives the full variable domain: EAGVAQSPRYKIIEKRQSVAFWCNPISGHATLYWYQQILGQGPKLLIQFQNNGVVDDSQLPKDRFSAERLKGVDSTLKIQPAKLEDSAVYLCASSALGQRGTDTQYFGPGTRLTVL.

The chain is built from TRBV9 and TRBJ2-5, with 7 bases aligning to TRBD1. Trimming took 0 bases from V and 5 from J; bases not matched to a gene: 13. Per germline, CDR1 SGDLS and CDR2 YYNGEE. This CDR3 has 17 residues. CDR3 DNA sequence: TGTGCCAGCAGCGTAGCAGTGACAGGGTGGACACGGGAGACCCAGTACTTC. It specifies CASSVAVTGWTRETQYF. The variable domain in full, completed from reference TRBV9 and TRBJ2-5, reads DSGVTQTPKHLITATGQRVTLRCSPRSGDLSVYWYQQSLDQGLQFLIQYYNGEERAKGNILERFSAQQFPDLHSELNLSSLELGDSALYFCASSVAVTGWTRETQYFGPGTRLLVL.

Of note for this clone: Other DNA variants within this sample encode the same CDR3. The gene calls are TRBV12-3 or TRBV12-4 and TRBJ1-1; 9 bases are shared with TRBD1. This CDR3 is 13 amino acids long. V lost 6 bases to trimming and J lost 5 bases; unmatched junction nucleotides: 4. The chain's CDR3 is CASRPDRGTEAFF. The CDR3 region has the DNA TGTGCCAGCAGGCCGGACAGGGGAACTGAAGCTTTCTTT.

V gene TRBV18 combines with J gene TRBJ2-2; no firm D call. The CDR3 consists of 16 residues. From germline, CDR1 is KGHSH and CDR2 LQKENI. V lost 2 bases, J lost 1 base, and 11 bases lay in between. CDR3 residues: CASSPWADQNTGELFF. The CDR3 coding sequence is TGTGCCAGCTCACCATGGGCCGATCAGAACACCGGGGAGCTGTTTTTT.